The clone carrying this T cell receptor (beta chain) has more than one count but fewer than ten. Its antigen is as yet unknown. Time point meaning: sample taken at primary tumor resection. TCRs were sequenced from unsorted whole RNA of tumor, nontumor lung or PBMC. A single record per CDR3 protein comes from TCRdb applying MiXCR to the 5' RACE reads. The sample records 45,000 to 65,000 distinct CDR3 sequences, 6% to 9% being singletons. The entry originates in a study of spatial heterogeneity in lung cancer. Study-wide results and caveats: Expanded tumor TCRs that were ubiquitous appeared in blood more at resection than follow-up.

CDR1 and CDR2 from the germline V gene are DFQATT and SNEGSKA (reference sequence). The CDR3 contains 11 residues. V was cut by 6 bases and J by 6 bases, with 6 bases left in between. This chain links TRBV20-1 with TRBJ1-6; D gene uncertain. This TCR came from a female donor with early-stage non-small cell lung cancer. The sequencing here drew on PBMCs, taken at surgery. CDR3 sequence reads: CSAEINSPLHF. CDR3 nucleotides: TGCAGTGCCGAGATTAATTCACCCCTCCACTTT.